This TCR beta chain was recovered during a study of shared clonotypes between healthy human individuals. Study-wide points: All-four-donor shared clonotypes had higher generation probabilities than non-shared clonotypes did.

In the authors' workflow: Filtering differed for immunoSEQ, which gave only junction sequences without quality scores. Measured with immunoSEQ multiplex PCR; TCRdb has only the in-frame clones, and not every one. V, J and clone size are those of that table, while D and trimming were read from the DNA. Here the sample spans roughly 2.5 million clones, roughly nine tenths being singletons. CD45RA-negative memory and CD45RA+ naive subsets were split from the CD4+ cells. A word on this clone: As yet, its antigen is unknown.

The CDR3 loop spans 14 amino acids. Germline trimming cut 4 bases from V and 4 bases from J; bases unmatched to any gene: 4. Germline V gives CDR1 SGHTA, CDR2 FQGNSA. The sample comprised naive CD4+ T cells sorted from blood. Subset described: CD45RA+ positively selected. This chain links TRBV7-2 with TRBJ2-7, with 10 bases aligning to TRBD2. This sequence originates from a man aged 18-30 years in good health. The DNA of the CDR3 is TGTGCCAGCAGCTCTAGCGGGAGTGAATACGAGCAGTACTTC. It codes for CASSSSGSEYEQYF.